The following is a T cell receptor beta chain sequence with its context. Its cognate antigen is unknown. In TCRdb, the RT-PCR reads were re-called with MiXCR into one record per CDR3 protein. The data contain 850 to 1,100 distinct CDR3 sequences, roughly 88% of them singletons. The source of the sample is a study of yellow fever vaccine responses in identical twins. Notes on the study in general: Twins' vaccine T cell responses were reported to seem partly convergent and partly personalized.

Germline V gene data show CDR1 as SQVTM and CDR2 as ANQGSEA. With 3 bases removed from V and 0 bases from J, the gap between germline ends came to 9 bases. The CDR3 contains 14 residues. The V call is TRBV29-1, the J call TRBJ2-1, with unresolved D. The clonotype comes from a woman under 30 who received the yellow fever vaccine. This material consisted of T cells from blood (PBMCs), unsorted or a sorted subset (not recorded which), taken before or after yellow fever vaccination (not recorded which). The DNA of the CDR3 is TGCAGCGTTGAGGGTCTCAGCTCCTACAATGAGCAGTTCTTC. This sequence encodes CSVEGLSSYNEQFF.